This TCR beta chain came from a study of somatic mutations in cytotoxic T cells in rheumatoid arthritis. The overall study: Patient blood (approximately 30 ml EDTA) was collected right after diagnosis, preceding any treatment. Among the T-cell populations stained with V beta antibodies, some were separated by flow sorting at nearly 100% purity, including V beta1+ cells whose TCRB was sequenced.

Sequencing used immunoSEQ multiplex PCR; TCRdb keeps in-frame clones, though not all of them. The sample lists over 1,100 clones; over 75% were seen once. About this clone: Its antigen is not identified.

General study results and limits: Each of about an eighth of the roughly 60 patients had a largest CD8+ clone that made up more than 20% of CD8+ cells.

Specimen: CD8+ T cells sorted from blood. This clonotype was sampled from an adult with rheumatoid arthritis.

The chain's CDR3 is CASSGGEVSPGELFF. The DNA for the CDR3 is TGTGCCAGCAGTGGGGGGGAAGTATCCCCCGGGGAGCTGTTTTTT. This chain joins TRBV2 and TRBJ2-2; a possible D gene is TRBD2 (6 bases). Germline V CDR1 and CDR2: SNHLY, FYNNEI. This CDR3 contains 15 residues. V gave up 4 bases and J gave up 6 bases, with 15 bases separating them.